This T cell receptor beta chain emerged from a study of regulatory T cells in long-lasting Graves disease. The wider study: Duration of antithyroid drug therapy among newly diagnosed Graves' patients was under 3 months.

Study-wide findings and caveats: Thyroid tissue went unstudied; only peripheral blood was examined. With a small sample size, accuracy may have been reduced. Persistent cases of Graves' showed reduced TCR diversity relative to newly diagnosed patients.

The time point here: newly diagnosed GD, antithyroid drugs for less than 3 months. From RNA extracted from PBMCs, the TCR library was made. As concerns this clonotype: Its antigen remains unknown.

Library construction for TCR beta used iRepertoire HTBI primers and Arm-PCR of CDR3 regions. MiXCR, run by TCRdb on the multiplex PCR reads, gives a single entry per CDR3 protein. In the table there are a few hundred thousand distinct CDR3 sequences, around 20% of which are singletons. CDR1 is WNHNN, CDR2 SYGVQD, per germline (reference sequence). The CDR3 covers 14 residues. The V gene end was trimmed by 3 bases and the J gene end by 2 bases; junction bases not matched to a gene: 3. The TCR comes from a female donor with Graves disease. Sequenced here: peripheral blood mononuclear cells (PBMCs), sampled at new diagnosis, from a patient treated with antithyroid drugs. This chain uses TRBV10-1 with TRBJ2-5; 7 nucleotides align to TRBD1. The CDR3 coding sequence is TGCGCCAGCAGTGAAGGGGGCTTTCAAGAGACCCAGTACTTC. Translating gives CASSEGGFQETQYF.